This TCR beta chain was captured by sequencing in a study of blood T cells in healthy people across ages. Study outcomes and limitations: CMV infection status of these donors was not known. With naive T cell percentage, TCR beta diversity showed a strong correlation.

With regard to this clonotype: Its specificity is unknown.

Between the trimmed V and J ends, which lost 10 bases and 4 bases, there was a span of 17 bases. This CDR3 spans 14 amino acids. Germline lookup yields CDR1 MNHEY and CDR2 SVGEGT. The use of a sample-barcoded 5' primer and a J-beta primer mix characterized a second PCR of 7 to 11 cycles. MiXCR was run by TCRdb on the 5' RACE reads, yielding one entry per CDR3 protein. The data hold roughly 680,000 distinct CDR3 sequences, with around 52% observed a single time. The sample taken for sequencing was blood. The sequence came from a woman aged 80 or over in good health. V usage is TRBV6-2 or TRBV6-3 and J usage is TRBJ2-1; D is ambiguous. The CDR3 sequence is CATSTRVGYNEQFF. In DNA, the CDR3 is TGTGCCACCAGCACAAGGGTAGGGTACAATGAGCAGTTCTTC.